At least ten counts were recorded for the clone carrying this T cell receptor beta chain. Its antigen is currently unknown. This sample is drawn from a study of molecular identifiers for immune sequencing clone quantification. Overall study: Replicate runs used RNA from around 20,000 or 100,000 naive CD8 cells, which was split five ways into aliquots, and four of those aliquots were then sequenced.

Study findings and constraints: Clones above 20 RNA copies contained over 98% of effector molecules and under 1% of naive molecules.

The CDR3 loop spans 16 amino acids. Germline V gives CDR1 MNHEY, CDR2 SVGAGI. The germline V and J ends were trimmed by 2 bases and 0 bases, with 12 bases remaining between them. TCRdb re-called the PCR reads through MiXCR, storing one row per CDR3 protein. Here the sample spans hundreds of thousands of distinct CDR3 sequences, roughly 23% being singletons. Sequencing used naive CD8+ T cells from blood, with Jurkat cell RNA spiked in. Subset noted: FACS-sorted CD8+CD4-CCR7+CD45RA+ naive T cells. This receptor was identified in a human donor in good health. Some libraries in this study had Jurkat cell RNA spiked in. The chain recombines TRBV6-5 with TRBJ2-3; D is possibly TRBD1 (6 bases). CDR3 nucleotide sequence: TGTGCCAGCAGTTACAACGGACAGCCTAGCACAGATACGCAGTATTTT. Protein: CASSYNGQPSTDTQYF.